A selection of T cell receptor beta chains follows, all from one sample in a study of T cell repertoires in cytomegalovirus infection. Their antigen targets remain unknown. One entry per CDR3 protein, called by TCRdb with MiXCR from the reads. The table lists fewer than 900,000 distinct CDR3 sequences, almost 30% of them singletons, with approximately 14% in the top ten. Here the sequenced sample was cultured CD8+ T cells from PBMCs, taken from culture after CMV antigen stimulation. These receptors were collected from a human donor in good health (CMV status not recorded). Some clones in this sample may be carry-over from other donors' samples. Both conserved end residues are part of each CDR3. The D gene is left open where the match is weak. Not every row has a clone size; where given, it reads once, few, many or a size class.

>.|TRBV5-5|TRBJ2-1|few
CASSLEGFTYNEQFF
TGTGCCAGCAGCTTGGAGGGGTTTACCTACAATGAGCAGTTCTTC
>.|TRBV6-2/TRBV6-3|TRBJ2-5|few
CASSSPLRGAQETQYF
TGTGCCAGCAGTTCCCCTCTCCGGGGGGCCCAAGAGACCCAGTACTTC
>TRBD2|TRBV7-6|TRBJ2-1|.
CASSPEAGGGFGNEQFF
TGTGCCAGCAGCCCAGAGGCGGGCGGGGGGTTTGGCAATGAGCAGTTCTTC
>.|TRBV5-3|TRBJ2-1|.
CASSDLDEQFF
TGTGCCAGCAGCGACCTAGATGAGCAGTTCTTC
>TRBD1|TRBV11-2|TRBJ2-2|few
CASSTPGQGWAGELFF
TGTGCCAGCAGCACTCCGGGACAGGGGTGGGCCGGGGAGCTGTTTTTT
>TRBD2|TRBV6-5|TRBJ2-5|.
CASSRTSGIQETQYF
TGTGCCAGCAGTAGGACTAGCGGGATTCAAGAGACCCAGTACTTC
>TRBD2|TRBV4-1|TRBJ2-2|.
CASSHPTSGGVNTGELFF
TGTGCCAGCAGCCATCCGACTAGCGGGGGGGTGAACACCGGGGAGCTGTTTTTT
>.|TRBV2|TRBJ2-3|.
CASISEAGGTDTQYF
TGTGCCAGCATATCGGAAGCGGGTGGCACAGATACGCAGTATTTT
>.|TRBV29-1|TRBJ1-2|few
CSVAEGYYGYTF
TGCAGCGTTGCTGAGGGCTACTATGGCTACACCTTC
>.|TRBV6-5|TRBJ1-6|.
CASSPLQGYRSSPLHF
TGTGCCAGCAGCCCATTACAGGGTTATCGGAGTTCACCCCTCCACTTT
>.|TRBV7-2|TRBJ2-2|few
CAQARNTGELFF
TGTGCTCAGGCGAGGAACACCGGGGAGCTGTTTTTT
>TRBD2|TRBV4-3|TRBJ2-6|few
CASSQDPSGSGANVLTF
TGCGCCAGCAGCCAAGACCCTAGCGGGAGTGGGGCCAACGTCCTGACTTTC
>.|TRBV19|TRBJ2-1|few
CASGVPINEQFF
TGTGCCAGTGGGGTACCTATTAATGAGCAGTTCTTC
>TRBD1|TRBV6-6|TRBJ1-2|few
CASSPRDRMYAGYTF
TGTGCCAGCAGTCCACGGGACAGGATGTACGCTGGCTACACCTTC
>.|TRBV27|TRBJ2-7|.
CASSLFEGYEQYF
TGTGCCAGCAGTTTATTCGAGGGGTACGAGCAGTACTTC
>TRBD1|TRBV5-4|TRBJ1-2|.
CASRPDRDGYGYTF
TGTGCCAGCAGACCGGACAGGGATGGCTATGGCTACACCTTC
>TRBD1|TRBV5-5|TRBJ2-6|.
CASSLEDRAFFSGANVLTF
TGTGCCAGCAGCTTGGAGGACAGGGCCTTCTTCTCTGGGGCCAACGTCCTGACTTTC
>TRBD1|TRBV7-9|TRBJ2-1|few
CASSLLGQAYNEQFF
TGTGCCAGCAGCTTATTGGGACAGGCTTACAATGAGCAGTTCTTC
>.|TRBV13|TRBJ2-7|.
CASSPNGGTPYEQYF
TGTGCCAGCAGCCCTAACGGGGGGACACCCTACGAGCAGTACTTC
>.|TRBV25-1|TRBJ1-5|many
CASSEYGGVQPQHF
TGTGCCAGCAGTGAATATGGAGGGGTTCAGCCCCAGCATTTT
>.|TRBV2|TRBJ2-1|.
CASIRLTGWDNEQFF
TGTGCCAGCATCCGTCTGACAGGCTGGGACAATGAGCAGTTCTTC
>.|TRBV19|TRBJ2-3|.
CASLGAQGNTDTQYF
TGTGCCAGTCTGGGGGCTCAAGGAAACACAGATACGCAGTATTTT
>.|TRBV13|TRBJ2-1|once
CASNLGRKNNEQFF
TGTGCCAGCAACCTGGGCAGGAAAAACAATGAGCAGTTCTTC
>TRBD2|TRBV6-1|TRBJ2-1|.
CASSWGLAGVEQFF
TGTGCCAGCAGTTGGGGACTAGCGGGGGTTGAGCAGTTCTTC
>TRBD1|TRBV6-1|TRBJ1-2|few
CASSSRDAGTVPYGYTF
TGTGCCAGCAGTTCCAGGGACGCCGGGACAGTACCCTATGGCTACACCTTC
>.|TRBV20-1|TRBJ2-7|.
CSASFHIGTYEQYF
TGCAGTGCTAGCTTTCACATCGGAACCTACGAGCAGTACTTC
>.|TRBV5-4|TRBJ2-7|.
CASSFMAGAVDEQYF
TGTGCCAGCAGCTTCATGGCGGGGGCCGTAGACGAGCAGTACTTC
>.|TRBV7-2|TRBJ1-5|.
CASSLIPGGGPQHF
TGTGCCAGCAGCTTAATACCGGGGGGGGGGCCCCAGCATTTT
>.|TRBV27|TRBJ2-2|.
CAFVQNTGELFF
TGTGCCTTCGTACAGAACACCGGGGAGCTGTTTTTT
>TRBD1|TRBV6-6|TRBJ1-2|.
CASSYTRDRNYGYTF
TGTGCCAGCAGTTACACTCGGGACAGAAACTATGGCTACACCTTC
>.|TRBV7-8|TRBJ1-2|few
CASSPSGVTYGYTF
TGTGCCAGCAGTCCAAGTGGAGTGACATATGGCTACACCTTC
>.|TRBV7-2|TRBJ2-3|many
CASSLGVYAAADTQYF
TGTGCCAGCAGCTTAGGGGTATATGCGGCAGCAGATACGCAGTATTTT
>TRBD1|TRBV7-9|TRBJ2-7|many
CASSLEGQPYEQYF
TGTGCCAGCAGCCTAGAGGGACAGCCATACGAGCAGTACTTC
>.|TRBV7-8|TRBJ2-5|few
CASSLHDEALETQYF
TGTGCCAGCAGCTTGCACGACGAGGCCCTAGAGACCCAGTACTTC
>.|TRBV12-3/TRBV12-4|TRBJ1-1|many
CASRPGSTEAFF
TGTGCCAGCAGACCTGGAAGCACTGAAGCTTTCTTT
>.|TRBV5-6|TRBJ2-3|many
CASSLDDTQYF
TGTGCCAGCAGTTTAGACGATACGCAGTATTTT
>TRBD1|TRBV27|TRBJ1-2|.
CASAEGGLYYGYTF
TGTGCCAGCGCCGAAGGGGGCCTTTACTATGGCTACACCTTC
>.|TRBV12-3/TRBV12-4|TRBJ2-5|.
CASSLSRGEETQYF
TGTGCCAGCAGTTTAAGTCGGGGCGAAGAGACCCAGTACTTC
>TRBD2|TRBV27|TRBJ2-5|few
CASSLNPGKRGDYTETQYF
TGTGCCAGCAGTTTAAACCCTGGGAAGCGGGGGGACTACACAGAGACCCAGTACTTC
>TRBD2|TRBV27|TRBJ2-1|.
CASSFSGGPTYNEQFF
TGTGCCAGCAGTTTTAGCGGGGGGCCCACCTACAATGAGCAGTTCTTC
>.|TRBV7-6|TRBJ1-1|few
CASSLQPHGPEAFF
TGTGCCAGCAGCCTTCAGCCCCACGGACCCGAAGCTTTCTTT
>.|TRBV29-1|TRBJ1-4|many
CSVEGEATNEKLFF
TGCAGCGTTGAGGGGGAAGCAACTAATGAAAAACTGTTTTTT
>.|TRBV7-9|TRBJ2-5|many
CASTPIPTETQYF
TGTGCCAGCACCCCGATACCTACGGAGACCCAGTACTTC
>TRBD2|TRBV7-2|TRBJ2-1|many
CASSLEVAGPYNEQFF
TGTGCCAGCAGCTTAGAGGTAGCGGGACCGTACAATGAGCAGTTCTTC
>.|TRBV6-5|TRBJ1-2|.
CASSYVAGDYGYTF
TGTGCCAGCAGTTACGTAGCCGGGGATTATGGCTACACCTTC
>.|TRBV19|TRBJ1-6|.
CASGDQVSPLHF
TGTGCCAGTGGGGACCAAGTGTCACCCCTCCACTTT
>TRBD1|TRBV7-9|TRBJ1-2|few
CASSLRTGQPVKRLYGYTF
TGTGCCAGCAGCTTAAGGACGGGACAGCCCGTCAAGAGACTCTATGGCTACACCTTC
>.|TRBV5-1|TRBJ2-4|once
CASSLVFGVTKNIQYF
TGCGCCAGCAGCTTGGTGTTTGGGGTAACCAAAAACATTCAGTACTTC
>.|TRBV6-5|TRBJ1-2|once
CASSYSQGGYYGYTF
TGTGCCAGCAGTTACTCGCAGGGAGGGTACTATGGCTACACCTTC
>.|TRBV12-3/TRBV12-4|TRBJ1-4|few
CASRLPGDPNEKLFF
TGTGCCAGCAGGCTCCCTGGGGACCCTAATGAAAAACTGTTTTTT
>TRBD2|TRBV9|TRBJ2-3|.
CASSVDDGGAVDTQYF
TGTGCCAGCAGCGTAGATGACGGGGGGGCAGTAGATACGCAGTATTTT
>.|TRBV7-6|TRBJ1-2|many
CASSLVAEGGVYGYTF
TGTGCCAGCAGCTTAGTAGCAGAAGGGGGAGTCTATGGCTACACCTTC
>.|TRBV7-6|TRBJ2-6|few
CAITRLSGANVLTF
TGTGCCATCACGAGGCTCTCTGGGGCCAACGTCCTGACTTTC
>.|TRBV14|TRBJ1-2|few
CASRSGNHYGYTF
TGTGCCAGCAGGTCAGGAAATCACTATGGCTACACCTTC
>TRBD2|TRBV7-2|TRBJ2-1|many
CASSLSSGGHNEQFF
TGTGCCAGCAGCTTATCTAGCGGGGGCCACAATGAGCAGTTCTTC
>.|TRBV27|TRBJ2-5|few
CASMQGGGETQYF
TGTGCCAGCATGCAAGGGGGGGGAGAGACCCAGTACTTC
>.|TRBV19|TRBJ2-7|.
CASSIGPAYEQYF
TGTGCCAGTAGTATAGGACCAGCCTACGAGCAGTACTTC
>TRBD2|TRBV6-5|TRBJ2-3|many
CASSYSWRGGLSVDTQYF
TGTGCCAGCAGTTACTCTTGGCGGGGGGGTCTTAGCGTAGATACGCAGTATTTT
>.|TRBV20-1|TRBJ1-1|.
CSARGEDRVIRGVNTEAFF
TGCAGTGCTAGAGGTGAGGACAGAGTTATCAGAGGGGTGAACACTGAAGCTTTCTTT
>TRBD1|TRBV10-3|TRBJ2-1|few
CAISESVEGAAYNEQFF
TGTGCCATCAGTGAGTCGGTTGAGGGGGCCGCCTACAATGAGCAGTTCTTC